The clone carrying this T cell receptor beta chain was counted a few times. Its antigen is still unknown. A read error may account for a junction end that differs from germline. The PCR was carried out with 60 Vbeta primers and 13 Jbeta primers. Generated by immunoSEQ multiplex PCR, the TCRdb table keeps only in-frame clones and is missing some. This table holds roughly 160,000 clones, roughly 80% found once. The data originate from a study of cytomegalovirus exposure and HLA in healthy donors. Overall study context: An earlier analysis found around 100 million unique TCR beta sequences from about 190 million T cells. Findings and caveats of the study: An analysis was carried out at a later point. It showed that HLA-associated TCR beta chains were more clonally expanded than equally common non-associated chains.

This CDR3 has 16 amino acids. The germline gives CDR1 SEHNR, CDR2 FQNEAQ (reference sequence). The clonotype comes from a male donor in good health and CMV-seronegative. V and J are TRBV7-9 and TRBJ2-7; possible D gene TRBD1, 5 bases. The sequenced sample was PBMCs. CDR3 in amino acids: CSSSSPAGSISYEQYF. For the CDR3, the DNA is TGTTCCAGCAGCTCACCTGCAGGGTCCATCTCCTACGAGCAGTACTTC.